This T cell receptor beta chain was profiled in a study of control samples from healthy donors and cancer patients. V was trimmed by 1 base and J by 1 base, leaving 0 bases between them. The CDR3 length is 12 residues. This table comes from immunoSEQ multiplex PCR, and its TCRdb copy is limited to in-frame clones, with some not included. The repertoire consists of 70,000 to 85,000 clones, with more than 65% occurring once and the leading ten covering around 10%. The chain uses TRBV12-3 or TRBV12-4 and TRBJ2-3, with D unresolved. The sample taken for sequencing was PBMCs. This receptor was identified in a man in his 60s with head and neck cancer. The CDR3 is CASSLGTDTQYF. The CDR3 region has the DNA TGTGCCAGCAGTTTAGGCACAGATACGCAGTATTTT.